This TCR beta chain stems from a study of yellow fever vaccine responses in identical twins. Whole-study findings and limits: Reportedly, twins showed a vaccine T cell response that looked partly convergent and partly personalized.

The CDR3 spans 14 residues. Germline V gene lookup returns CDR1 LGHNA and CDR2 YNFKEQ. The germline V and J ends were trimmed by 2 bases and 4 bases, with 10 bases remaining between them. Using its own MiXCR run on the RT-PCR reads, TCRdb lists one record per CDR3 protein. In the table there are thousands of distinct CDR3 sequences, around 9.3% of which are singletons. A remark on this clonotype: Its matching antigen is unknown.

The source of this sequence is a woman aged 18-35 years who received the yellow fever vaccine. The chain employs TRBV4-2 and TRBJ2-3, with D possibly being TRBD1 or TRBD2 (5 bases each). Sample: T cells from blood (PBMCs), unsorted or a sorted subset (not recorded which), taken 2 years after vaccination. CDR3 residues: CASSQPGTSDTQYF. The DNA for the CDR3 is TGTGCCAGCAGCCAACCGGGGACCTCAGATACGCAGTATTTT.